The rows below give T cell receptor beta chains drawn from one sample of a study of early T cells in non-severe SARS-CoV-2 infection. In TCRdb, the 5' RACE reads were re-called with MiXCR into one record per CDR3 protein. In the table there are roughly 77,000 distinct CDR3 sequences, around 10% of which are singletons. The sequencing sample was made of whole blood. The source of these receptors is an adult who was a healthcare worker with PCR-confirmed SARS-CoV-2 infection or an uninfected control (not recorded which). The CDR3 runs from the conserved cysteine through the conserved F or W. A D gene is named only where the DNA matches it firmly. Some rows have no size entry. The others give once, few or many, or a class for an expanded clone.

d_call j_call v_call clone_size cdr3_nt cdr3_aa
NA TRBJ2-5 TRBV7-9 NA TGTGCCAGCATGGACTACCGACGTGATGAGACCCAGTACTTC CASMDYRRDETQYF
TRBD1 TRBJ1-2 TRBV7-9 few TGTGCCAGCAGCTTAGGACAGGGGAAATCTAACTATGGCTACACCTTC CASSLGQGKSNYGYTF
NA TRBJ2-2 TRBV6-6 few TGTGCCAGCAGGGCCGAATACACCGGGGAGCTGTTTTTT CASRAEYTGELFF
NA TRBJ2-2 TRBV5-1 few TGCGCCAGCAGCTTTGTTCATGGGGGTTCCGGGGAGCTGTTTTTT CASSFVHGGSGELFF
TRBD1 TRBJ2-1 TRBV10-2 few TGCGCCAGCCGTATCGTCGGGACAGGGAACAATGAGCAGTTCTTC CASRIVGTGNNEQFF
NA TRBJ1-2 TRBV7-3 many TGTGCCAGCAGCTTTTCCGGGACGAAGAATGGCTACACCTTC CASSFSGTKNGYTF
TRBD1 TRBJ1-6 TRBV20-1 few TGCAGTACCGGGACAGGGAGTTCACCCCTCCACTTT CSTGTGSSPLHF
NA TRBJ1-5 TRBV7-8 many TGTGCCAGCAGCCGCTCGGGGCCCAATCAGCCCCAGCATTTT CASSRSGPNQPQHF
TRBD2 TRBJ2-1 TRBV20-1 NA TGCAGTGCTACCCGGACTAGCGGGAGTCGCCATGAGCAGTTCTTC CSATRTSGSRHEQFF
NA TRBJ2-3 TRBV6-1 few TGTGCCAGCAGCTCCGAGGGAGATACGCAGTATTTT CASSSEGDTQYF
NA TRBJ1-4 TRBV7-9 many TGTGCCAGCACCTTGGGGGGTCCTAATGAAAAACTGTTTTTT CASTLGGPNEKLFF
NA TRBJ2-1 TRBV2 NA TGTGCCAAATTCAACCCTCAGGGGAATGAGCAGTTCTTC CAKFNPQGNEQFF
TRBD2 TRBJ2-1 TRBV6-1 many TGTGCCAGCAGTGAAAAGGACGGGGGGGAGTTCTTC CASSEKDGGEFF
NA TRBJ1-3 TRBV12-5 NA TGTGCTAGTGGTTTGGTCCCCTATGAGAGGTCTGAAAACACCATATATTTT CASGLVPYERSENTIYF
TRBD2 TRBJ2-3 TRBV29-1 many TGCAGCGTTGAATCTGGGGGGGGCACAGATACGCAGTATTTT CSVESGGGTDTQYF
NA TRBJ1-6 TRBV5-1 NA TGCGCCAGCAGCTTGGGGCCGGGAAATCGCTCACCCCTCCACTTT CASSLGPGNRSPLHF
NA TRBJ2-7 TRBV4-1 few TGCGCCAGCAGCCCTGGACTGCGAGCCTACGAGCAGTACTTC CASSPGLRAYEQYF
TRBD1 TRBJ2-6 TRBV12-3/TRBV12-4 many TGTGCCAGCAGTTTTCAGGGACAGGGGTCCTCTGGGGCCAACGTCCTGACTTTC CASSFQGQGSSGANVLTF
NA TRBJ2-5 TRBV5-1 NA TGCGCCAGCAGCTTGGAGAAGACCCAGTACTTC CASSLEKTQYF
TRBD1 TRBJ2-1 TRBV24-1 few TGTGCCACCAGTGATTCCGGGACAGGGGGCGGTGAGCAGTTCTTC CATSDSGTGGGEQFF
NA TRBJ2-2 TRBV30 NA TGTGCCTGGGAAACGTTCACCGGGGAGCTGTTTTTT CAWETFTGELFF
TRBD1 TRBJ2-1 TRBV19 many TGTGCCAGTAGTCCTATAGGATCAGGGGGAGATGAGCAGTTCTTC CASSPIGSGGDEQFF